These 19 T cell receptor beta chains were sequenced from one sample in a study of brain T cells in children with intractable seizures. Profiling relied on immunoSEQ multiplex PCR, and the TCRdb table lists in-frame clones only, not all of them. The sample comprises around 44,000 clones, approximately 92% of which are singletons, and just under 6.5% rests with the top ten. This sample comprised peripheral blood, obtained at surgery. The receptors come from a girl aged 2 to 9 with tuberous sclerosis and intractable seizures.

V is TRBV7-2 and J is TRBJ1-5; D remains unclear. V gave up 3 bases and J gave up 7 bases, with 10 bases separating them. The germline V gene encodes CDR1 SGHTA and CDR2 FQGNSA. The CDR3 totals 13 residues. The CDR3 coding sequence is TGTGCCAGCAGCTTCCACAAGGACCAGCCCCAGCATTTT. It is translated as CASSFHKDQPQHF.

This chain uses TRBV15 with TRBJ2-5; 7 nucleotides match TRBD1. CDR1 and CDR2 from the germline V gene are LNHNV and YYDKDF (reference sequence). With 1 base clipped from V and 1 base from J, the junction kept 3 bases outside the gene matches. CDR3 size: 15 residues. The CDR3 nucleotides read TGTGCCACCAGCAGAGGGGGACAGACCCAAGAGACCCAGTACTTC. Protein sequence: CATSRGGQTQETQYF.

This clone has a single count. The V and J genes are TRBV20-1 and TRBJ1-4; no clear D. This CDR3 comprises 11 residues. Trimming pared 4 bases from V and 2 bases from J, leaving 2 bases between. Germline V gene lookup returns CDR1 DFQATT and CDR2 SNEGSKA (reference sequence). In DNA, the CDR3 is TGCAGTGCTACCACTAATGAAAAACTGTTTTTT. As protein: CSATTNEKLFF.

The chain couples TRBV7-3 to TRBJ2-2; TRBD1 or TRBD2 may be the D gene (6 bases each). Germline V gene lookup returns CDR1 SGHTA and CDR2 FQGTGA. V gave up 2 bases and J gave up 3 bases, with 13 bases separating them. This CDR3 is built from 16 residues. This CDR3 reads CASSLVAAGDTGELFF. In DNA form, the CDR3 reads TGTGCCAGCAGCTTAGTAGCGGCAGGGGACACCGGGGAGCTGTTTTTT.

The chain uses TRBV20-1 and TRBJ1-2; no clear D gene. From germline, CDR1 is DFQATT and CDR2 SNEGSKA (reference sequence). CDR3 size: 11 residues. V was pared by 3 bases and J by 8 bases, with 10 bases between. Here the CDR3 DNA reads TGCAGTGCTAGTGAAGGTTTGGGCTACACCTTC. Its protein product is CSASEGLGYTF.

V gene TRBV24-1 combines with J gene TRBJ2-7; maybe TRBD2 (5 bases). The V gene lost 4 bases and the J gene lost 3 bases, with 21 bases spanning the gap. The CDR3 is 17 residues long. Germline loops: CDR1 KGHDR, CDR2 SFDVKD. CDR3 amino acids: CATSDHTAEGLFYEQYF. The CDR3 DNA sequence: TGTGCCACCAGTGACCACACGGCAGAGGGCCTCTTCTACGAGCAGTACTTC.

This clone was detected only once. The chain has TRBV2 and TRBJ2-7; D ambiguous. Germline CDR1 and CDR2: SNHLY and FYNNEI. The CDR3 contains 18 residues. Trimming left V 2 bases short and J 3 bases short, with 23 bases between. As DNA, the CDR3 is TGTGCCAGCAGTGAACCCTCCAACGAGTTTCAGGCCCGCTACGAGCAGTACTTC. It encodes CASSEPSNEFQARYEQYF.

The rearrangement joins TRBV27 to TRBJ2-3, with D maybe TRBD1 (6 bases). The V gene's germline CDR1 is MNHEY and CDR2 SMNVEV (reference sequence). This CDR3 is built from 14 residues. Trimming took 9 bases from V and 1 from J, leaving 14 bases between them. Written as DNA, the CDR3 is TGTGCCAGTGGTGATTCAGGGGGCACAGATACGCAGTATTTT. Its protein is CASGDSGGTDTQYF.

The chain carries TRBV7-9 and TRBJ2-5, with unresolved D. Per germline, CDR1 SEHNR and CDR2 FQNEAQ (reference sequence). This CDR3 is built from 13 residues. V was cut by 1 base and J by 4 bases, with 7 bases left in between. CDR3 amino acids: CASSLELAETQYF. The CDR3 coding sequence is TGTGCCAGCAGCTTAGAACTCGCAGAGACCCAGTACTTC.

V and J are TRBV11-2 and TRBJ2-5; the D is unclear. The germline V gene has CDR1 SGHAT and CDR2 FQNNGV. This CDR3 has 16 residues. V was clipped by 5 bases and J by 5 bases, with 21 bases between them. The CDR3 spells CASSLRLDRKWETQYF. For the CDR3, the DNA is TGTGCCAGCAGCCTACGACTTGACCGGAAGTGGGAGACCCAGTACTTC. Supplemented by reference TRBV11-2 and TRBJ2-5, the full variable domain reads EAGVAQSPRYKIIEKRQSVAFWCNPISGHATLYWYQQILGQGPKLLIQFQNNGVVDDSQLPKDRFSAERLKGVDSTLKIQPAKLEDSAVYLCASSLRLDRKWETQYFGPGTRLLVL.

The CDR3, as DNA: TGCGCCAGCAGTCCGGGTGGGGAGACCCAGTACTTC. It encodes CASSPGGETQYF. This sequence joins TRBV10-1 and TRBJ2-5; no reliable D call. Deletions cut 5 bases from V and 5 bases from J, with 9 bases between. Germline assignment: CDR1 WNHNN and CDR2 SYGVQD (reference sequence). The CDR3 consists of 12 residues.

This clone was seen once. The chain employs TRBV9 and TRBJ1-2; unclear D gene. Trimming cost V 4 bases and J 8 bases, with 18 bases left between them. This CDR3 comprises 14 residues. Germline CDR1 SGDLS, CDR2 YYNGEE. As DNA, the CDR3 is TGTGCCAGCAGCCCGGCGGGAAAAGCTATCGGCTACACCTTC. It translates to CASSPAGKAIGYTF.

V gene TRBV6-1 combines with J gene TRBJ2-7; D is possibly TRBD2 (5 bases). V was shortened by 0 bases and J by 5 bases, with 8 bases between the two germline ends. Germline lookup yields CDR1 MNHNS and CDR2 SASEGT. CDR3 length: 13 residues. The CDR3 DNA is TGTGCCAGCAGTGAAGCACCGGGGAACGAGCAGTACTTC. The encoded protein is CASSEAPGNEQYF.

This chain connects TRBV12-5 to TRBJ2-1; 7 bases align to TRBD2. Germline assignment: CDR1 LGHNT and CDR2 FRNRAP. This CDR3 is built from 15 residues. V was clipped by 1 base and J by 9 bases; unmatched bases: 9. As DNA, the CDR3 is TGTGCTAGTGGTTTGGGAGTAGGGGAGGGTAGTGAGCAGTTCTTC. This translates into CASGLGVGEGSEQFF.

This chain joins TRBV12-5 and TRBJ1-2; D gene ambiguous. CDR1 is LGHNT and CDR2 is FRNRAP in the germline V gene. Deletions cut 1 base from V and 3 bases from J, with 9 bases between. This CDR3 has 14 amino acids. The CDR3 is CASGLGGLHYGYTF. The CDR3 region has the DNA TGTGCTAGTGGTTTGGGAGGTTTACACTATGGCTACACCTTC.

This chain links TRBV29-1 with TRBJ1-3; D gene uncertain. The CDR3 totals 12 residues. The germline V gene encodes CDR1 SQVTM and CDR2 ANQGSEA. V was clipped by 5 bases and J by 1 base, with 6 bases between them. CDR3 sequence reads: CSVRESGNTIYF. The CDR3 DNA is TGCAGCGTTAGGGAGTCTGGAAACACCATATATTTT.

This sequence joins TRBV10-2 and TRBJ1-1; no clear D gene. The CDR3 is 12 residues long. Trimming stripped 10 bases from V and 7 bases from J, with 16 bases between. Per germline, CDR1 WSHSY and CDR2 SAAADI. CDR3 in amino acids: CATQGQAIEAFF. The CDR3 DNA sequence: TGCGCCACCCAAGGCCAGGCGATTGAAGCTTTCTTT.

This chain joins TRBV2 and TRBJ2-3, with a tentative D call TRBD2 (6 bases). The V and J ends lost 6 bases and 6 bases respectively, with 16 bases between them. The CDR3 totals 14 residues. CDR1 and CDR2 (germline): SNHLY, FYNNEI. The CDR3 loop reads CASSAIGAGDTQYF. The CDR3 coding sequence is TGTGCCAGCAGCGCGATAGGGGCGGGGGATACGCAGTATTTT.

The J gene is TRBJ2-3, the V gene TRBV24-1; TRBD2 might be the D (5 bases). Trimming removed 10 bases at V and 2 bases at J, with 12 bases between. Per the germline V gene, CDR1 is KGHDR and CDR2 is SFDVKD. This CDR3 is 13 amino acids long. CDR3 sequence: CATRAPLTDTQYF. In DNA, the CDR3 is TGTGCCACGAGGGCACCCCTCACAGATACGCAGTATTTT.